These 15 T cell receptor beta chains share one sample of origin, sequenced in a study of cytomegalovirus exposure and HLA in healthy donors. The PCR used 60 Vbeta and 13 Jbeta primers. TCRdb's copy holds only in-frame clones and misses some; the assay was immunoSEQ multiplex PCR. Among approximately 120,000 clones listed, roughly 74% were seen once. Source material: PBMCs. Receptor source: a woman aged 45-60 years in good health and CMV-seropositive.

The gene calls are TRBV11-2 and TRBJ2-7, with TRBD2 as a possible D gene (5 bases). The CDR3 totals 15 residues. V lost 2 bases, J lost 6 bases, and 17 bases lay in between. Germline loops: CDR1 SGHAT, CDR2 FQNNGV. The CDR3 here is CASSLSGKGVSEQYF. CDR3 nucleotide sequence: TGTGCCAGCAGCTTATCCGGGAAGGGTGTATCCGAGCAGTACTTC.

Concerning this clone itself: The junction departs from the called germline gene at one end, perhaps through a read error. The V and J genes are TRBV27 and TRBJ2-6, with 8 bases lining up with TRBD1. CDR1 and CDR2 (germline): MNHEY, SMNVEV (reference sequence). The CDR3 length is 18 residues. The CDR3 loop is CACSSRTGPRSGANVLTF. CDR3 coding DNA: TGTGCCTGCAGTTCTCGGACAGGGCCCCGCTCTGGGGCCAACGTCCTGACTTTC.

J is TRBJ1-4 and V is TRBV18, with a tentative D call TRBD1 (6 bases). The CDR3 is 12 amino acids. Germline V gene lookup returns CDR1 KGHSH and CDR2 LQKENI. Trimming took off 2 bases at V and 15 bases at J, with 13 bases between the two ends. CDR3 in amino acids: CASSPRTDSLFF. CDR3 nucleotides: TGTGCCAGCTCACCAAGAACGGACAGCTTGTTTTTT.

Worth noting for this clone: A read error may produce the germline difference seen at one junction end. The sample holds other DNA sequences that translate to the same CDR3. This chain links TRBV7-9 with TRBJ2-7; 7 bases are shared with TRBD2. The CDR3 length is 15 residues. Germline CDR1 is SEHNR and CDR2 is FQNEAQ (reference sequence). The CDR3 bases are TGTGCCAGCAGCTCTTCGCGGGGGAGCTCCTACGAGCAATACTTC. Residues: CASSSSRGSSYEQYF.

This sequence joins TRBV7-2 and TRBJ2-7; D is uncertain. Per the germline V gene, CDR1 is SGHTA and CDR2 is FQGNSA. The CDR3 consists of 17 residues. The germline V and J ends were trimmed by 0 bases and 1 base, with 16 bases remaining between them. The CDR3 region is CASSLAVYSTPSYEQYF. In nucleotides, the CDR3 is TGTGCCAGCAGCTTAGCGGTTTACAGTACACCTTCCTACGAGCAGTACTTC.

This chain joins TRBV18 and TRBJ2-7; tentative D call: TRBD1 (5 bases). The CDR3 runs to 15 residues. Germline-derived CDR1 and CDR2 are KGHSH and LQKENI. Trimming shortened V by 1 base and J by 0 bases, and 10 bases separated the two germline ends. The CDR3 DNA follows: TGTGCCAGCTCACCACAGGGGCCTAGCTCCTACGAGCAGTACTTC. Translating gives CASSPQGPSSYEQYF.

J is TRBJ1-2 and V is TRBV2; 9 positions agree with TRBD1. The CDR3 sequence is 16 residues long. J gave up 0 bases and V 8 bases, and 10 bases lay outside the gene matches. The germline V gene has CDR1 SNHLY and CDR2 FYNNEI. The CDR3 coding sequence is TGTGCCAGCTCCGACCGGGACAGGGAAACTAACTATGGCTACACCTTC. It yields the protein CASSDRDRETNYGYTF.

This sequence joins TRBV27 and TRBJ2-1; 10 bases line up with TRBD2. The CDR3 has 15 residues. The V gene's germline CDR1 is MNHEY and CDR2 SMNVEV (reference sequence). V was clipped by 2 bases and J by 10 bases; unmatched bases: 8. The CDR3 here is CASSLKLAGHYEQFF. The CDR3 DNA follows: TGTGCCAGCAGTTTAAAACTAGCGGGGCACTACGAGCAGTTCTTC.

The chain carries TRBV18 and TRBJ2-5, with D maybe TRBD1 (6 bases). There are 13 residues in the CDR3. V dropped 1 base and J dropped 5 bases, with 8 bases sitting between them. Germline V lookup: CDR1 KGHSH, CDR2 LQKENI. This CDR3 is CASSPLQGETQYF. CDR3 in DNA: TGTGCCAGCTCACCACTTCAGGGGGAGACCCAGTACTTC.

This sequence joins TRBV11-2 and TRBJ2-7, with D perhaps TRBD2 (5 bases). The germline V gene has CDR1 SGHAT and CDR2 FQNNGV. The CDR3 loop spans 14 amino acids. V gave up 3 bases and J gave up 2 bases, with 11 bases separating them. For the CDR3, the DNA is TGTGCCAGCAGCTTCCTAGCCCGAACCTACGAGCAGTACTTC. This translates into CASSFLARTYEQYF.

J is TRBJ1-3 and V is TRBV28, with TRBD1 identical over 8 bases. Germline V gives CDR1 MDHEN, CDR2 SYDVKM. The CDR3 totals 17 residues. With 6 bases clipped from V and 8 bases from J, the junction kept 18 bases outside the gene matches. The CDR3 protein is CASSPATGESREDTIYF. DNA of the CDR3: TGTGCCAGCAGCCCTGCGACAGGGGAGTCCCGTGAGGACACCATATATTTT.

The chain joins TRBV7-9 to TRBJ1-1, with D hard to call. Germline V gene lookup returns CDR1 SEHNR and CDR2 FQNEAQ (reference sequence). Trimming pared 5 bases from V and 2 bases from J, leaving 12 bases between. The CDR3 consists of 14 residues. The CDR3 here is CASSATGVNTEAFF. CDR3 coding DNA: TGTGCCAGCAGCGCTACGGGAGTTAACACTGAAGCTTTCTTT.

This clone occurred once. The chain has TRBV9 and TRBJ2-2; 7 nucleotides agree with TRBD2. V was pared by 4 bases and J by 4 bases, with 7 bases of the junction left unmatched. CDR1 is SGDLS and CDR2 is YYNGEE in the germline V gene. This CDR3 is built from 15 residues. CDR3 coding DNA: TGTGCCAGCAGCTTTGGACTAGTTGGCACCGGGGAGCTGTTTTTT. This translates into CASSFGLVGTGELFF.

This chain connects TRBV28 to TRBJ1-5; 7 positions agree with TRBD1. Losses at the gene ends were 1 base for V and 4 bases for J; bases not matched to a gene: 7. CDR3 length equals 16 residues. Germline-derived CDR1 and CDR2 are MDHEN and SYDVKM. CDR3 in amino acids: CASSLLSGQKNQPQHF. The CDR3 DNA sequence: TGTGCCAGCAGTTTATTGTCGGGACAGAAGAATCAGCCCCAGCATTTT.

V gene TRBV19 combines with J gene TRBJ2-5; the match to TRBD2 covers 11 bases. Germline assignment: CDR1 LNHDA and CDR2 SQIVND (reference sequence). V was clipped by 1 base and J by 0 bases; unmatched bases: 7. This CDR3 region has 18 residues. CDR3 region: CASSIGSTSGGNQETQYF. DNA for the CDR3: TGTGCCAGTAGTATAGGCTCTACTAGCGGGGGAAACCAAGAGACCCAGTACTTC.